The 2 T cell receptor beta chains in this list originate from one sample, sequenced in a study of CD8 T cells in ankylosing spondylitis. Using its own MiXCR run on the 5' RACE reads, TCRdb lists one record per CDR3 protein. Among approximately 500,000 distinct CDR3 sequences listed, roughly an eighth were seen once. Study results and caveats: Among TCR beta sequences, a motif of under ten highly homologous variants appeared characteristic of ankylosing spondylitis blood.

These receptors' targets are unknown. Source material: blood, either unsorted or a sorted T cell fraction (not recorded which). The receptors come from a male donor with ankylosing spondylitis.

This clonotype was detected a few times. The chain joins TRBV4-1 to TRBJ2-3; unclear D gene. This CDR3 contains 14 residues. V was cut by 4 bases and J by 0 bases, with 8 bases left in between. Germline values: CDR1 MGHRA, CDR2 YSYEKL. The CDR3 region is CASSPVMSTDTQYF. In nucleotides, the CDR3 is TGCGCCAGCAGCCCCGTAATGAGCACAGATACGCAGTATTTT.

This clonotype was found a few times. J is TRBJ2-1 and V is TRBV9; 9 positions agree with TRBD2. V lost 0 bases and J lost 3; bases outside the gene matches: 4. CDR1 and CDR2 from the germline V gene are SGDLS and YYNGEE. The CDR3 contains 16 residues. The CDR3 loop is CASSVVSAGGYNEQFF. CDR3 coding DNA: TGTGCCAGCAGCGTAGTTTCAGCGGGAGGCTACAATGAGCAGTTCTTC.